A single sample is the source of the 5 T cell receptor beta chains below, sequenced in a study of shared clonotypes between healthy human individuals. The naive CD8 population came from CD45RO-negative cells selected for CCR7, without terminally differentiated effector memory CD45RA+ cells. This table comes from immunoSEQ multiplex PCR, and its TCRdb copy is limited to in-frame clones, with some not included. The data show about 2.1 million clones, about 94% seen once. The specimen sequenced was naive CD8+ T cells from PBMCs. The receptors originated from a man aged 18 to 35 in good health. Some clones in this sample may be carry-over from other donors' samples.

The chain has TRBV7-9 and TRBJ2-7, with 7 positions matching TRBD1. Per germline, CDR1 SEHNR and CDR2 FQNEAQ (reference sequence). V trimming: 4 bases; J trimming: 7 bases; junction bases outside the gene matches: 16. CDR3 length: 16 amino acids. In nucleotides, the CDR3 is TGTGCCAGCAGCTCGACTACCGGGACAGACCTCTGGGAGCAGTACTTC. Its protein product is CASSSTTGTDLWEQYF.

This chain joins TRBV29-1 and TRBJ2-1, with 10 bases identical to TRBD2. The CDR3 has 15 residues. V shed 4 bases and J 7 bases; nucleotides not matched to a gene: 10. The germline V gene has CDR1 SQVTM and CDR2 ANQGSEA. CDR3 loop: CSVVPSGGTGNEQFF. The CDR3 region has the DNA TGCAGCGTTGTTCCTAGCGGGGGCACGGGAAATGAGCAGTTCTTC.

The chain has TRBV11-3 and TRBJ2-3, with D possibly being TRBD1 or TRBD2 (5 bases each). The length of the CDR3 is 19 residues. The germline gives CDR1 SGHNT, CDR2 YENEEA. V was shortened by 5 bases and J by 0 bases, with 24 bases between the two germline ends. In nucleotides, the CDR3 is TGTGCCAGCAGCCCTTGGACACCGGCGGGTGAAGCTAGCACAGATACGCAGTATTTT. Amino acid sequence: CASSPWTPAGEASTDTQYF. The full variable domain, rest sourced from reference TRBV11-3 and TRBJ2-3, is EAGVVQSPRYKIIEKKQPVAFWCNPISGHNTLYWYLQNLGQGPELLIRYENEEAVDDSQLPKDRFSAERLKGVDSTLKIQPAELGDSAVYLCASSPWTPAGEASTDTQYFGPGTRLTVL.

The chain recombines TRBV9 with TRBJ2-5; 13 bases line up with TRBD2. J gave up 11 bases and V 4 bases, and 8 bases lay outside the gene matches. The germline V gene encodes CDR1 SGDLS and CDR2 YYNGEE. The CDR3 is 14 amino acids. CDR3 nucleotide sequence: TGTGCCAGCAGCACGGGACTAGCGGGACACCAGCAGTACTTC. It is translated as CASSTGLAGHQQYF.

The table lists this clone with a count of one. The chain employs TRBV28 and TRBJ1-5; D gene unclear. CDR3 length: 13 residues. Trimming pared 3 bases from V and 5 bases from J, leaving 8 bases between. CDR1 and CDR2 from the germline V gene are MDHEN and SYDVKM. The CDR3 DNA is TGTGCCAGCAGTTTGACATTTTATCAGCCCCAGCATTTT. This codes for CASSLTFYQPQHF.